The next 31 T cell receptor beta chains were all read from a single sample in a study of T cells in Graves' hyperthyroidism and ophthalmopathy. The investigators amplified TCR beta CDR3 regions from RNA transcripts. HTBI primers drove first-round RT-PCR of the TCR CDR3. MiXCR was run by TCRdb on the multiplex PCR reads, yielding one entry per CDR3 protein. The repertoire holds 300,000 to 350,000 distinct CDR3 sequences, with roughly 15% as singletons. The sequencing input was blood. These receptor sequences come from a man under 40 with Graves' hyperthyroidism.

There are many counts of this clonotype. The chain employs TRBV5-1 and TRBJ2-7, with D possibly matching TRBD2 (5 bases). Trimming cost V 1 base and J 2 bases, with 10 bases left between them. Per the germline V gene, CDR1 is SGHRS and CDR2 is YFSETQ. The CDR3 totals 14 residues. In DNA form, the CDR3 reads TGCGCCAGCAGCTTGTTCGGGGAAACCTACGAGCAGTACTTC. Translating gives CASSLFGETYEQYF.

The gene calls are TRBV24-1 and TRBJ2-1, with D possibly TRBD2 on 6 matching bases. Germline values: CDR1 KGHDR, CDR2 SFDVKD. This CDR3 region has 16 residues. With 4 bases removed from V and 0 bases from J, the gap between germline ends came to 12 bases. The DNA of the CDR3 is TGTGCCACCAGTGACTTGGACTACAGCTCCTACAATGAGCAGTTCTTC. Its translation is CATSDLDYSSYNEQFF.

This clonotype appeared many times. This sequence joins TRBV28 and TRBJ2-7; D is possibly TRBD2 (6 bases). The V end lost 3 bases, the J end lost 2 bases, and 11 bases lay between the germline ends. The germline V gene has CDR1 MDHEN and CDR2 SYDVKM. This CDR3 region has 14 residues. The CDR3 bases are TGTGCCAGCAGTTTTGCGGGAAAGGCCTACGAGCAGTACTTC. It yields the protein CASSFAGKAYEQYF. Full variable domain (outside the CDR3, taken from reference TRBV28 and TRBJ2-7): DVKVTQSSRYLVKRTGEKVFLECVQDMDHENMFWYRQDPGLGLRLIYFSYDVKMKEKGDIPEGYSVSREKKERFSLILESASTNQTSMYLCASSFAGKAYEQYFGPGTRLTVT.

This clonotype has just a few counts. The chain carries TRBV7-9 and TRBJ2-6, with no clear D. Looked up from germline, CDR1 is SEHNR and CDR2 is FQNEAQ (reference sequence). CDR3 size: 15 residues. Trimming took off 1 base at V and 4 bases at J, with 8 bases between the two ends. CDR3 DNA: TGTGCCAGCAGCTTAGAACGAGCGGGGGCCAACGTCCTGACTTTC. This translates into CASSLERAGANVLTF. Using reference TRBV7-9 and TRBJ2-6 for the parts outside the CDR3, the full variable domain is DTGVSQNPRHKITKRGQNVTFRCDPISEHNRLYWYRQTLGQGPEFLTYFQNEAQLEKSRLLSDRFSAERPKGSFSTLEIQRTEQGDSAMYLCASSLERAGANVLTFGAGSRLTVL.

This chain uses TRBV7-2 with TRBJ1-6; D not certain. The germline V gene encodes CDR1 SGHTA and CDR2 FQGNSA. V was shortened by 3 bases and J by 10 bases, with 4 bases between the two germline ends. The CDR3 consists of 11 residues. The CDR3 DNA is TGTGCCAGCAGCTTGAGATCACCCCTCCACTTT. The encoded protein is CASSLRSPLHF. Full variable domain (outside the CDR3, taken from reference TRBV7-2 and TRBJ1-6): GAGVSQSPSNKVTEKGKDVELRCDPISGHTALYWYRQSLGQGLEFLIYFQGNSAPDKSGLPSDRFSAERTGGSVSTLTIQRTQQEDSAVYLCASSLRSPLHFGNGTRLTVT.

For the CDR3, the DNA is TGTGCCAGCTCACCAGACTTTTCTGGCTACACCTTC. It translates to CASSPDFSGYTF. The gene calls are TRBV18 and TRBJ1-2; no firm D call. This CDR3 comprises 12 residues. Trimming stripped 2 bases from V and 7 bases from J, with 8 bases between. CDR1 KGHSH and CDR2 LQKENI come from the germline V gene.

This clonotype came up many times. This rearrangement joins TRBV28 to TRBJ1-5, with D hard to call. There are 16 residues in the CDR3. Germline values: CDR1 MDHEN, CDR2 SYDVKM. V was clipped by 6 bases and J by 3 bases, with 18 bases between them. The CDR3 loop reads CASSHLLIPINQPQHF. CDR3 nucleotides: TGTGCCAGCAGCCACCTCCTGATCCCTATCAATCAGCCCCAGCATTTT.

The table lists this clonotype with a few counts. The chain links TRBV7-2 to TRBJ1-4; maybe TRBD1 (5 bases). Germline values: CDR1 SGHTA, CDR2 FQGNSA. The CDR3 consists of 16 residues. The V end was cut by 5 bases, the J end by 0 bases, with 13 bases between. The chain's CDR3 is CASSPQTVATNEKLFF. The CDR3 region has the DNA TGTGCCAGCAGCCCGCAGACAGTTGCAACTAATGAAAAACTGTTTTTT. Supplemented by reference TRBV7-2 and TRBJ1-4, the full variable domain reads GAGVSQSPSNKVTEKGKDVELRCDPISGHTALYWYRQSLGQGLEFLIYFQGNSAPDKSGLPSDRFSAERTGGSVSTLTIQRTQQEDSAVYLCASSPQTVATNEKLFFGSGTQLSVL.

There are many counts of this clonotype. The chain uses TRBV6-1 and TRBJ1-1, with D uncertain. The CDR3 extends over 15 amino acids. CDR1 and CDR2 from the germline V gene are MNHNS and SASEGT. Trimming stripped 2 bases from V and 6 bases from J, with 16 bases between. CDR3 residues: CASSETAFGGAEAFF. The DNA for the CDR3 is TGTGCCAGCAGTGAAACCGCCTTCGGAGGCGCTGAAGCTTTCTTT.

This clonotype was observed at least ten times. The chain joins TRBV30 to TRBJ1-1; 12 nucleotides align to TRBD1. Germline CDR1 is GTSNPN and CDR2 is SVGIG (reference sequence). This CDR3 spans 15 amino acids. J lost 2 bases, V lost 3 bases, and 4 bases had no gene match. The CDR3 loop is CAWRGGQGANTEAFF. CDR3 bases: TGTGCCTGGAGGGGGGGACAGGGGGCTAACACTGAAGCTTTCTTT.

This clonotype was seen many times. The chain links TRBV7-9 to TRBJ2-7; the D is unclear. Germline CDR1 reads SEHNR; CDR2 reads FQNEAQ (reference sequence). CDR3 length equals 12 residues. Trimming removed 4 bases from V and 2 bases from J, with 6 bases in between. CDR3 DNA: TGTGCCAGCAGCTATGACACCTACGAGCAGTACTTC. It is translated as CASSYDTYEQYF.

This clonotype was recorded only once. The chain joins TRBV10-3 to TRBJ2-7, with 10 bases that match TRBD1. The V gene end was trimmed by 9 bases and the J gene end by 6 bases; junction bases not matched to a gene: 8. Germline V gives CDR1 ENHRY, CDR2 SYGVKD. This CDR3 is 13 amino acids long. CDR3 in DNA: TGTGCCATAACTCGGACAGGGGGTAGCGAGCAGTACTTC. Its protein product is CAITRTGGSEQYF.

There are many counts of this clonotype. This chain uses TRBV12-3 or TRBV12-4 with TRBJ2-1; D not resolved. V lost 1 base, J lost 0 bases, and 7 bases lay in between. This CDR3 contains 15 residues. In DNA form, the CDR3 reads TGTGCCAGCAGTTTAGTGACTGGCTCCTACAATGAGCAGTTCTTC. This codes for CASSLVTGSYNEQFF.

In the case of this clonotype: A much larger clone differs by one base, so this may be a read error. The V gene is TRBV2, the J gene TRBJ2-3; D not certain. CDR3 length: 15 amino acids. V shed 7 bases and J shed 5 bases, with 19 bases lying between them. The germline CDR1 and CDR2 sequences are SNHLY and FYNNEI. This CDR3 is CASKSDPQPIDTQYF. For the CDR3, the DNA is TGTGCCAGCAAGAGCGATCCCCAGCCCATAGATACGCAGTATTTT.

V usage is TRBV3-1 and J usage is TRBJ2-5; D is uncertain. CDR3 size: 15 residues. V dropped 0 bases and J dropped 1 base, with 9 bases sitting between them. The germline V gene encodes CDR1 LGHDT and CDR2 YNNKEL (reference sequence). CDR3 in amino acids: CASSQDPGGQETQYF. The DNA for the CDR3 is TGTGCCAGCAGCCAAGACCCGGGCGGCCAAGAGACCCAGTACTTC.

This chain joins TRBV20-1 and TRBJ2-1, with D uncertain. The V end lost 3 bases, the J end lost 5 bases, and 11 bases lay between the germline ends. Per germline, CDR1 DFQATT and CDR2 SNEGSKA (reference sequence). The CDR3 extends over 13 amino acids. CDR3 sequence: CSASLRPHNEQFF. CDR3 nucleotide sequence: TGCAGTGCTAGTTTACGGCCTCACAATGAGCAGTTCTTC.

J is TRBJ1-3 and V is TRBV12-3 or TRBV12-4; no clear D. Trimming removed 6 bases at V and 3 bases at J, with 12 bases between. This CDR3 spans 14 amino acids. The CDR3 loop is CASSRQWGGNTIYF. The CDR3 DNA sequence: TGTGCCAGCAGCCGACAATGGGGTGGAAACACCATATATTTT.

A few counts support this clonotype. The rearrangement uses TRBV7-8 and TRBJ1-1; TRBD1 agrees at 7 bases. This CDR3 region has 14 residues. V was pared by 6 bases and J by 7 bases, with 11 bases of the junction left unmatched. Germline lookup yields CDR1 SGHVS and CDR2 FQNEAQ. CDR3 nucleotide sequence: TGTGCCAGCAGTTCTTTTGTCGGGACAGTTGAAGCTTTCTTT. Residues: CASSSFVGTVEAFF.

In this sample, this clonotype turned up many times. V and J are TRBV20-1 and TRBJ2-2; the D gene could be TRBD1 or TRBD2 (5 bases each). Trimming stripped 0 bases from V and 3 bases from J, with 17 bases between. Germline lookup yields CDR1 DFQATT and CDR2 SNEGSKA (reference sequence). The CDR3 covers 17 residues. In DNA form, the CDR3 reads TGCAGTGCTAGAGATCGAGAGGGGATTGGGGACACCGGGGAGCTGTTTTTT. Residues: CSARDREGIGDTGELFF.

This chain links TRBV18 with TRBJ2-7, with D perhaps matching TRBD1 (5 bases). TRBJ2-1 matches the DNA end more closely, so the J call is doubtful. This CDR3 spans 12 amino acids. In germline, CDR1 is KGHSH, CDR2 LQKENI. The chain's CDR3 is CASSPDSYEQFF. As DNA, the CDR3 is TGTGCCAGCTCACCCGACAGCTACGAGCAGTTCTTC.

J is TRBJ1-2 and V is TRBV5-1, with D unresolved. CDR1 is SGHRS, CDR2 YFSETQ, per germline. Trimming left V 2 bases short and J 6 bases short, with 14 bases between. The CDR3 is 14 residues long. The CDR3 reads CASSFGLRVDGYTF. CDR3 bases: TGCGCCAGCAGCTTCGGATTGCGGGTGGATGGCTACACCTTC.

This clonotype was detected ten times or more. This sequence joins TRBV7-2 and TRBJ2-7, with TRBD1 matching 7 bases. With 1 base clipped from V and 9 bases from J, the junction kept 15 bases outside the gene matches. Germline V CDR1 and CDR2: SGHTA, FQGNSA. There are 16 residues in the CDR3. CDR3 protein: CASSLDGPRGHAVQYF. The DNA of the CDR3 is TGTGCCAGCAGCTTAGATGGCCCGAGGGGGCACGCGGTGCAGTACTTC.

At least ten counts were recorded for this clonotype. The chain carries TRBV3-1 and TRBJ2-3; tentatively, D is TRBD2 (5 bases). The germline gives CDR1 LGHDT, CDR2 YNNKEL (reference sequence). The germline V and J ends were trimmed by 0 bases and 1 base, with 5 bases remaining between them. This CDR3 is built from 14 residues. The CDR3 DNA is TGTGCCAGCAGCCAAGAGAGGGGCACAGATACGCAGTATTTT. Residues: CASSQERGTDTQYF.

The table lists this clonotype with many counts. The chain has TRBV3-1 and TRBJ1-1; a possible D gene is TRBD1 (5 bases). This CDR3 region has 13 residues. V was shortened by 1 base and J by 10 bases, with 13 bases between the two germline ends. The germline CDR1 and CDR2 sequences are LGHDT and YNNKEL (reference sequence). CDR3 sequence (DNA): TGTGCCAGCAGCCAAGTGGGGGGTGGGAGAGCTTTCTTT. It specifies CASSQVGGGRAFF.

This clonotype showed up many times. This chain connects TRBV3-1 to TRBJ2-5, with 13 positions matching TRBD2. With V trimmed by 0 bases and J by 4 bases, 5 bases remained unmatched. The CDR3 loop spans 17 amino acids. Looked up from germline, CDR1 is LGHDT and CDR2 is YNNKEL (reference sequence). The CDR3 sequence is CASSQESLAGGVETQYF. Here the CDR3 DNA reads TGTGCCAGCAGCCAAGAATCACTAGCGGGGGGGGTAGAGACCCAGTACTTC.

This clonotype occurred many times. J is TRBJ1-2 and V is TRBV11-2, with 7 bases lining up with TRBD1. Looked up from germline, CDR1 is SGHAT and CDR2 is FQNNGV. The CDR3 contains 15 residues. V dropped 5 bases and J dropped 0; count of bases not matched to a gene: 6. As DNA, the CDR3 is TGTGCCAGCAGCCCGCGGACAGGCTCTAACTATGGCTACACCTTC. This encodes CASSPRTGSNYGYTF.

The sample holds many counts of this clonotype. The J gene is TRBJ1-6, the V gene TRBV6-5; D is undetermined. V lost 0 bases and J 10 bases, leaving 13 bases between the germline ends. Germline CDR1 and CDR2: MNHEY and SVGAGI. This CDR3 has 15 residues. The DNA of the CDR3 is TGTGCCAGCAGTTACTCGACGGTTGTAAGGTCACCCCTCCACTTT. Translating gives CASSYSTVVRSPLHF.

About this clonotype: Given a much more abundant clone one base away, this may be a read error. V is TRBV15 and J is TRBJ2-4, with a tentative D call TRBD2 (6 bases). CDR3 size: 16 residues. Trimming pared 4 bases from V and 0 bases from J, leaving 13 bases between. Germline CDR1 LNHNV, CDR2 YYDKDF (reference sequence). Here the CDR3 DNA reads TGTGCCACCAGCATTGGGACTGTTTTAGCCAAAAACATTCAGTACTTC. Translated, it gives CATSIGTVLAKNIQYF. The whole variable domain, filled in from reference TRBV15 and TRBJ2-4, reads DAMVIQNPRYQVTQFGKPVTLSCSQTLNHNVMYWYQQKSSQAPKLLFHYYDKDFNNEADTPDNFQSRRPNTSFCFLDIRSPGLGDTAMYLCATSIGTVLAKNIQYFGAGTRLSVL.

This clonotype was counted at least ten times. The chain couples TRBV18 to TRBJ2-5; possible D gene TRBD2, 5 bases. The V and J ends lost 0 bases and 5 bases respectively, with 10 bases between them. The germline V gene encodes CDR1 KGHSH and CDR2 LQKENI. The CDR3 has 14 residues. The CDR3 nucleotides are TGTGCCAGCTCACCACCATCTAGAGGGGAGACCCAGTACTTC. Translation: CASSPPSRGETQYF. The full variable domain, in which reference TRBV18 and TRBJ2-5 provide the parts outside the CDR3, is NAGVMQNPRHLVRRRGQEARLRCSPMKGHSHVYWYRQLPEEGLKFMVYLQKENIIDESGMPKERFSAEFPKEGPSILRIQQVVRGDSAAYFCASSPPSRGETQYFGPGTRLLVL.

The chain combines TRBV20-1 with TRBJ2-7; 12 bases are a match to TRBD2. This CDR3 comprises 16 residues. In germline, CDR1 is DFQATT, CDR2 SNEGSKA (reference sequence). V shed 6 bases and J 5 bases; nucleotides not matched to a gene: 14. The CDR3 loop is CSALDPLAGGPDEQYF. The CDR3 DNA reads TGCAGTGCCCTCGACCCCCTAGCGGGAGGGCCCGACGAGCAGTACTTC.

This clonotype was counted ten times or more. This rearrangement joins TRBV18 to TRBJ1-5; D call uncertain. V shed 4 bases and J shed 0 bases, with 7 bases lying between them. Looked up from germline, CDR1 is KGHSH and CDR2 is LQKENI. The CDR3 extends over 14 amino acids. The CDR3 region has the DNA TGTGCCAGCTCACTCGGCCTTAGCAATCAGCCCCAGCATTTT. It codes for CASSLGLSNQPQHF.